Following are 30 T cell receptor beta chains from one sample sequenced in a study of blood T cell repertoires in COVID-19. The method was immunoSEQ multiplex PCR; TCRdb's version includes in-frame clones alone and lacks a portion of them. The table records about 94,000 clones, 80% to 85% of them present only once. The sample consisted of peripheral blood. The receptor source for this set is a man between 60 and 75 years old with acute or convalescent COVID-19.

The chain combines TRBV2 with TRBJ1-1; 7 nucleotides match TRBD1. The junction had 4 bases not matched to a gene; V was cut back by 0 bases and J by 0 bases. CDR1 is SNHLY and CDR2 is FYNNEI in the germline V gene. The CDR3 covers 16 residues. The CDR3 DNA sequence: TGTGCCAGCAGTGAAGCACACAGGGGCTTGAACACTGAAGCTTTCTTT. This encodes CASSEAHRGLNTEAFF.

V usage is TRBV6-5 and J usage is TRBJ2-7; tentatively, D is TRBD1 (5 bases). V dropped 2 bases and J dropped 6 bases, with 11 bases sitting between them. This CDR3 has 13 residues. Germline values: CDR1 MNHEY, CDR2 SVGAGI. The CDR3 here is CASSYEQGSEQYF. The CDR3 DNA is TGTGCCAGCAGTTACGAGCAGGGCTCCGAGCAGTACTTC.

For the CDR3, the DNA is TGTGCCAGTCTAACCTACGGACAGGGCTCTAACTATGGCTACACCTTC. This encodes CASLTYGQGSNYGYTF. The J gene is TRBJ1-2, the V gene TRBV19; TRBD1 matches at 8 bases. Unmatched junction bases numbered 11, after V lost 8 bases and J lost 0 bases. The CDR3 is 16 amino acids. CDR1 is LNHDA, CDR2 SQIVND, per germline (reference sequence). The full variable domain, completed using reference TRBV19 and TRBJ1-2, is DGGITQSPKYLFRKEGQNVTLSCEQNLNHDAMYWYRQDPGQGLRLIYYSQIVNDFQKGDIAEGYSVSREKKESFPLTVTSAQKNPTAFYLCASLTYGQGSNYGYTFGSGTRLTVV.

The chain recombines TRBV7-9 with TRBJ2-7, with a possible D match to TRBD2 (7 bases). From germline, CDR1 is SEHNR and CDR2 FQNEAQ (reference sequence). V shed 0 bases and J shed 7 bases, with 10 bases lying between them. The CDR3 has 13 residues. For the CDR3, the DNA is TGTGCCAGCAGCTTAGCCGGGGGGCAAGAGCAGTACTTC. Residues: CASSLAGGQEQYF.

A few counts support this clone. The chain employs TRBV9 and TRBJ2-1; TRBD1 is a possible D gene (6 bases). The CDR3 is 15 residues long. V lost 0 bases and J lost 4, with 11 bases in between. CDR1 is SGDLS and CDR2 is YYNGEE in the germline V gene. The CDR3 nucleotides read TGTGCCAGCAGCGTAGGAGGGACATATTACAATGAGCAGTTCTTC. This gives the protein CASSVGGTYYNEQFF.

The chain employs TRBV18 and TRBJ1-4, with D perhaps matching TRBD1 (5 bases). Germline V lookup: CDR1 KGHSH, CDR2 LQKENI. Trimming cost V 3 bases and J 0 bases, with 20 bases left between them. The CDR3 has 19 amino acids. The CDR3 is CASSPQTLTETATNEKLFF. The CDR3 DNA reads TGTGCCAGCTCACCCCAAACCCTGACAGAGACTGCAACTAATGAAAAACTGTTTTTT.

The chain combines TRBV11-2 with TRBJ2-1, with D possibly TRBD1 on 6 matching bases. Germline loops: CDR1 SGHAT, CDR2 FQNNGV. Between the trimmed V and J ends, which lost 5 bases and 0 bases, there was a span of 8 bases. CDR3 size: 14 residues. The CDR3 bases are TGTGCCAGCAGCAGGGGGAACTCCTACAATGAGCAGTTCTTC. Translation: CASSRGNSYNEQFF.

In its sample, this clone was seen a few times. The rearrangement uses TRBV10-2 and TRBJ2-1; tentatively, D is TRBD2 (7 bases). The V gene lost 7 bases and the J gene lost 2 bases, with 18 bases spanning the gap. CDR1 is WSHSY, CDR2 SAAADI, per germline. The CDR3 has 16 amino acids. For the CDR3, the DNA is TGCGCCAGCACTCCCTCGGGGGGCGCAACCTACAATGAGCAGTTCTTC. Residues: CASTPSGGATYNEQFF.

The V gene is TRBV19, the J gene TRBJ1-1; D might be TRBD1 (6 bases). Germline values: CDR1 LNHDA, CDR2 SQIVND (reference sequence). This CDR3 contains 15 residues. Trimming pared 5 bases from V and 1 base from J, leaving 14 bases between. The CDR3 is CASSFGTTQNTEAFF. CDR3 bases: TGTGCCAGTAGTTTCGGGACAACCCAGAACACTGAAGCTTTCTTT.

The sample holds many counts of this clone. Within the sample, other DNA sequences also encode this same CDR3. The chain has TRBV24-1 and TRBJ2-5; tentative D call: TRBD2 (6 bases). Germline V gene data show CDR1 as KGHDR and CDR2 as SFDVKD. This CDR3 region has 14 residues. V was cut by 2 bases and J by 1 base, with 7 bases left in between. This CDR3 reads CATSDWGVQETQYF. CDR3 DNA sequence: TGTGCCACCAGTGATTGGGGGGTCCAAGAGACCCAGTACTTC.

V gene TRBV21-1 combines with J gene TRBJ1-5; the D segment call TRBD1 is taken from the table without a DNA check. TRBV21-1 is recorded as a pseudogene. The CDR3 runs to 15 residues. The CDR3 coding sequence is TGTGCCAGCAGCAAAGAAGGGGGATTCAATCAGCCCCAGCATTTT. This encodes CASSKEGGFNQPQHF.

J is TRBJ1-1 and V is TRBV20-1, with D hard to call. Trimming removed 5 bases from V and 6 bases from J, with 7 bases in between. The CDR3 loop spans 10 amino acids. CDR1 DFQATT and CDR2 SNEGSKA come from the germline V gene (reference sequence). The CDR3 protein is CSASRSEAFF. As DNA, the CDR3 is TGCAGTGCTTCCCGGTCTGAAGCTTTCTTT.

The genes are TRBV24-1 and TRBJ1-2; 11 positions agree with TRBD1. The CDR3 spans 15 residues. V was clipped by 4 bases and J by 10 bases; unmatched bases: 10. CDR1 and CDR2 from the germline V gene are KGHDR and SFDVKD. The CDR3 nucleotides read TGTGCCACCAGTGACCCCGGGACAGGGGGGTTTGACTACACCTTC. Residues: CATSDPGTGGFDYTF.

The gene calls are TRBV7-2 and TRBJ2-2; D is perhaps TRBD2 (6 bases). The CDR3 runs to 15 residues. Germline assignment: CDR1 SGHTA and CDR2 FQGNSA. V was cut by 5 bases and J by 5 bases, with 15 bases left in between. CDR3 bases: TGTGCCAGCAGCCCCTGGGGGGTTACAACCGGGGAGCTGTTTTTT. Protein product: CASSPWGVTTGELFF.

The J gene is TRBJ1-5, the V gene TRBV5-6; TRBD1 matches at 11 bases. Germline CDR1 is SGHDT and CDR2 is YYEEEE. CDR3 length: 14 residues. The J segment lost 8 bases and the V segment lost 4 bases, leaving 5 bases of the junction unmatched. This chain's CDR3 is CASSRTGGWEPQHF. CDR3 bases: TGTGCCAGCAGCCGGACAGGGGGCTGGGAGCCCCAGCATTTT.

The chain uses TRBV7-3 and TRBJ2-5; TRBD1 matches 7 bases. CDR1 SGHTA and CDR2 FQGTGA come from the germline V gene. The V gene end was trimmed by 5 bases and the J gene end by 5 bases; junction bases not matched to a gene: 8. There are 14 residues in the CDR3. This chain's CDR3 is CASSPNRGMETQYF. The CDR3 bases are TGTGCCAGCAGCCCTAACAGGGGAATGGAGACCCAGTACTTC. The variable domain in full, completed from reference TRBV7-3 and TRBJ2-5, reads GAGVSQTPSNKVTEKGKYVELRCDPISGHTALYWYRQSLGQGPEFLIYFQGTGAADDSGLPNDRFFAVRPEGSVSTLKIQRTERGDSAVYLCASSPNRGMETQYFGPGTRLLVL.

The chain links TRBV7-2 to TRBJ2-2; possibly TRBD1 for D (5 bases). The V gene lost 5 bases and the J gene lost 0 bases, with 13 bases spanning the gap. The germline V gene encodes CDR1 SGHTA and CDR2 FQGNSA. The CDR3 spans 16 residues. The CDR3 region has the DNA TGTGCCAGCAGCCCCCAGGGCGGAACGAACACCGGGGAGCTGTTTTTT. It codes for CASSPQGGTNTGELFF.

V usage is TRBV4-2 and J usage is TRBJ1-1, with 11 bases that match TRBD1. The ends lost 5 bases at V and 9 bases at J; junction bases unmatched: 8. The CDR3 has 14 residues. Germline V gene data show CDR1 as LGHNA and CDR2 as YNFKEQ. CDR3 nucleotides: TGTGCCAGCAGCGCCTCCGGGACAGGGGGACAAGCTTTCTTT. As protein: CASSASGTGGQAFF.

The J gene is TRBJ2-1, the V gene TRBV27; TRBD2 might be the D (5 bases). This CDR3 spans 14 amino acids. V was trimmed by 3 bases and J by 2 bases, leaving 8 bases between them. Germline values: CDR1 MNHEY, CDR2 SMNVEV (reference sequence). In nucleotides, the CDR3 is TGTGCCAGCAGTTTGGTAGCGCCCTACAATGAGCAGTTCTTC. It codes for CASSLVAPYNEQFF.

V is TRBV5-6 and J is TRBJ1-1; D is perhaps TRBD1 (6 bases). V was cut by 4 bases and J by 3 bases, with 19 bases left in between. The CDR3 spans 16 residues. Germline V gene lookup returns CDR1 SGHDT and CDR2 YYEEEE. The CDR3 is CASSRRSGARYTEAFF. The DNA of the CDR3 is TGTGCCAGCAGCCGCCGATCAGGGGCGCGGTACACTGAAGCTTTCTTT.

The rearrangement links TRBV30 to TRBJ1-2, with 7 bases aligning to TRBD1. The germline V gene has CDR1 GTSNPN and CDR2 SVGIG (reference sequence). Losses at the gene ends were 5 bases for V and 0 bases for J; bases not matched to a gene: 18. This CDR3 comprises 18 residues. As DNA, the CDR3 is TGTGCCTGGCTAAAAGAGGACAGGTTTTCAAGAGCTAACTATGGCTACACCTTC. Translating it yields CAWLKEDRFSRANYGYTF.

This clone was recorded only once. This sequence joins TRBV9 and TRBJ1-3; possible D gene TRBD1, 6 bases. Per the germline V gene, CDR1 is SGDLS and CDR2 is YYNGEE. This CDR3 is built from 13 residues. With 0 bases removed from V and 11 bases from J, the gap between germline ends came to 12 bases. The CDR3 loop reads CASSVAQGPPIYF. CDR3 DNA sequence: TGTGCCAGCAGCGTAGCCCAGGGGCCCCCCATATATTTT.

CDR3 region: CASSSGTPQETQYF. CDR3 bases: TGTGCCAGCAGTTCCGGGACACCCCAAGAGACCCAGTACTTC. This chain connects TRBV28 to TRBJ2-5, with D possibly matching TRBD1 (6 bases). Germline CDR1 MDHEN, CDR2 SYDVKM. The CDR3 spans 14 residues. The V gene lost 4 bases and the J gene lost 1 base, with 10 bases spanning the gap.

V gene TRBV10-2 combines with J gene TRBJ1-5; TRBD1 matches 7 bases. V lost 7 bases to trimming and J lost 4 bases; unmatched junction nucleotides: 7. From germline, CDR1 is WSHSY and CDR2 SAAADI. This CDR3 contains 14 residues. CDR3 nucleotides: TGCGCCAGCAATACAGGGGCCCAAAATCAGCCCCAGCATTTT. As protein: CASNTGAQNQPQHF.

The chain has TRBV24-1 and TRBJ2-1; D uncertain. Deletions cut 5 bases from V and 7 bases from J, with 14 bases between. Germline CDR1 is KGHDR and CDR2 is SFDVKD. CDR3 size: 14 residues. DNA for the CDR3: TGTGCCACCAGTGGGGTGGCAGGAAATAATGAGCAGTTCTTC. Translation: CATSGVAGNNEQFF.

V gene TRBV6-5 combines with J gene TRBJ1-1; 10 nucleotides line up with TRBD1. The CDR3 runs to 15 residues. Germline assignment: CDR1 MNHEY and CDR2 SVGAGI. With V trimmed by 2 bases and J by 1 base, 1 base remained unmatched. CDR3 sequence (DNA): TGTGCCAGCAGTTACGGGGACAGGGGGAACACTGAAGCTTTCTTT. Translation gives CASSYGDRGNTEAFF.

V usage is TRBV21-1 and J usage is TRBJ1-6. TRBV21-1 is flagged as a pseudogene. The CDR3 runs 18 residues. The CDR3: CASRETGGEGSYNSPLHF. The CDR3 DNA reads TGTGCCAGCAGGGAGACTGGGGGGGAGGGCTCCTATAATTCACCCCTCCACTTT.

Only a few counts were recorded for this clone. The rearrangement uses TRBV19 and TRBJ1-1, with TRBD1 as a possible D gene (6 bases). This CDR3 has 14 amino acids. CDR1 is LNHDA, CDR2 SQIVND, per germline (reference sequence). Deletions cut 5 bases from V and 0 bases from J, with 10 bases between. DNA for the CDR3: TGTGCCAGTAGTCACAGGGAGATGAACACTGAAGCTTTCTTT. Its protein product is CASSHREMNTEAFF.

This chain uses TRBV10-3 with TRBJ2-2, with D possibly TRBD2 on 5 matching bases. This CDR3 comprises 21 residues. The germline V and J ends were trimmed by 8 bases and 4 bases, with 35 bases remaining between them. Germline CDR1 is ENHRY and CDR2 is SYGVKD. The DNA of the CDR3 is TGTGCCATCCTCAGTGAAGGATTCCTAGAGCGGAATAACGAGTTCACCGGGGAGCTGTTTTTT. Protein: CAILSEGFLERNNEFTGELFF.

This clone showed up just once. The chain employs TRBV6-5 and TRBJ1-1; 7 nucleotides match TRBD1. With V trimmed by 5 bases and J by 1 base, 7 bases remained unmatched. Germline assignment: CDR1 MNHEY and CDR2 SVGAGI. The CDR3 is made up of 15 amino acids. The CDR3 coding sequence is TGTGCCAGCAGTACCACACAGGGGAGGAACACTGAAGCTTTCTTT. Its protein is CASSTTQGRNTEAFF.